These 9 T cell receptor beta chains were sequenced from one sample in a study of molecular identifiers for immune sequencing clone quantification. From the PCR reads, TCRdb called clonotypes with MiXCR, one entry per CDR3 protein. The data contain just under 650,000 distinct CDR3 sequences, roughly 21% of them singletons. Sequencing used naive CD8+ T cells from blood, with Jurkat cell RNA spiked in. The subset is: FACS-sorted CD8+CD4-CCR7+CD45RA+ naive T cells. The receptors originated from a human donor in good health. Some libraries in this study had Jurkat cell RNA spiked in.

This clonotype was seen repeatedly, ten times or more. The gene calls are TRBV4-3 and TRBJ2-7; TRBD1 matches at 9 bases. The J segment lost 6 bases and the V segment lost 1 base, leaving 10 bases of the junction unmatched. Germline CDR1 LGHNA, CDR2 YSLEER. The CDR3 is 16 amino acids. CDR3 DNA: TGCGCCAGCAGCCAAGGGGGGACAGGGTGGATCGGCGAGCAGTACTTC. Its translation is CASSQGGTGWIGEQYF.

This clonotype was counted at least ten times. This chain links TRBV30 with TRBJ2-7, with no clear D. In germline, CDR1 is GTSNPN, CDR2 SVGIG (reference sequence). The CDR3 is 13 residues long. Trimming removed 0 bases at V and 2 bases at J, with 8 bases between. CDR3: CAWSVTLTYEQYF. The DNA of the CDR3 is TGTGCCTGGAGTGTAACACTGACCTACGAGCAGTACTTC.

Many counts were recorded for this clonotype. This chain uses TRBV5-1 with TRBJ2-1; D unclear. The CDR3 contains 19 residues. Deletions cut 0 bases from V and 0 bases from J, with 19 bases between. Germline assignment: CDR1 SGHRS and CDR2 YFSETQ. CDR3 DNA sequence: TGCGCCAGCAGCTTGGCCAATGTGGCCACACTGGACTCCTACAATGAGCAGTTCTTC. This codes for CASSLANVATLDSYNEQFF.

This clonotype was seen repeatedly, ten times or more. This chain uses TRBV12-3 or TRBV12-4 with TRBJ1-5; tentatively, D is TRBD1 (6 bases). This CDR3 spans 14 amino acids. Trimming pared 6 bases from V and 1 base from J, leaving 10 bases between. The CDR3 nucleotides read TGTGCCAGCAGGACCACAGGGAGCAATCAGCCCCAGCATTTT. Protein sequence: CASRTTGSNQPQHF.

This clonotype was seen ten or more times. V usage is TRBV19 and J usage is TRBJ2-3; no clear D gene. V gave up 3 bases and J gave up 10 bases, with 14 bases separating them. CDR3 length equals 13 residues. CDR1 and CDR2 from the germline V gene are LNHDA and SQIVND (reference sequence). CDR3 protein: CASSMSGRSPQYF. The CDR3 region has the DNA TGTGCCAGTAGTATGTCCGGGCGGAGTCCGCAGTATTTT. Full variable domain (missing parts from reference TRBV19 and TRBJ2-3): DGGITQSPKYLFRKEGQNVTLSCEQNLNHDAMYWYRQDPGQGLRLIYYSQIVNDFQKGDIAEGYSVSREKKESFPLTVTSAQKNPTAFYLCASSMSGRSPQYFGPGTRLTVL.

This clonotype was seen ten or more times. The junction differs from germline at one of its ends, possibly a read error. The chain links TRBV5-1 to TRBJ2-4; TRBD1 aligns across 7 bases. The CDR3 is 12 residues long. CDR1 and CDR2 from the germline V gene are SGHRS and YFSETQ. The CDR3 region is CASSFETGSEVF. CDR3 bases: TGCGCCAGCAGCTTCGAGACAGGGTCGGAGGTCTTC.

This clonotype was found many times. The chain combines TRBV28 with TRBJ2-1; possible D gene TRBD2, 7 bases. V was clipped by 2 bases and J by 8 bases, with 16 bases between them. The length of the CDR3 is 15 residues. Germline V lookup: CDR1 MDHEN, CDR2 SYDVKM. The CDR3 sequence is CASSLVAGAPDEQFF. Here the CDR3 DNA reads TGTGCCAGCAGTTTAGTCGCGGGGGCCCCCGATGAGCAGTTCTTC.

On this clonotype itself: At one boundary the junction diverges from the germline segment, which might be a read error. CDR3 bases: TGTGCCAGTAGTATAGGCGGTGGAGCCAAAAGCATTCAGTACTTC. This codes for CASSIGGGAKSIQYF. The rearrangement joins TRBV19 to TRBJ2-4; no clear D. This CDR3 has 15 amino acids. Germline-derived CDR1 and CDR2 are LNHDA and SQIVND (reference sequence).

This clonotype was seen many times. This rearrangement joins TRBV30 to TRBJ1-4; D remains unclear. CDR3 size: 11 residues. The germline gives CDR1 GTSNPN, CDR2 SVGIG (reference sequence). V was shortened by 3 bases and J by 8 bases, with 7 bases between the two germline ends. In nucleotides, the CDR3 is TGTGCCTGGAGCCAAGGGGAAAAACTGTTTTTT. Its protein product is CAWSQGEKLFF. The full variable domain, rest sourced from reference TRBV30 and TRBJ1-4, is SQTIHQWPATLVQPVGSPLSLECTVEGTSNPNLYWYRQAAGRGLQLLFYSVGIGQISSEVPQNLSASRPQDRQFILSSKKLLLSDSGFYLCAWSQGEKLFFGSGTQLSVL.